These T cell receptor beta chains were read from a single sample in a study of T cells in Graves' hyperthyroidism and ophthalmopathy. One entry per CDR3 protein results from TCRdb running MiXCR on the multiplex PCR reads. The repertoire includes a few hundred thousand distinct CDR3 sequences, 46% of them detected once, and 19% sits in the top ten. The sequencing input was peripheral blood or thyroid tissue (not recorded which). The receptor set was obtained from an adult woman with Graves' disease, either hyperthyroidism or ophthalmopathy (not recorded which). Both conserved end residues are part of each CDR3. The D gene is left open where the match is weak. Clone size is stated in some rows and not others, as once, few, many or a class when expanded.

cdr3_aa cdr3_nt v_call d_call cdr3_length clone_size j_call
CASSLSVRETQHF TGTGCCAGCAGCTTAAGTGTCAGGGAGACCCAGCATTTT TRBV11-1 . 13 few TRBJ1-5
CSAAGGPDTEAFF TGCAGTGCCGCTGGGGGGCCAGACACTGAAGCTTTCTTT TRBV20-1 . 13 many TRBJ1-1
CASSQAVRVGTGELFF TGCGCCAGCAGCCAAGCTGTACGGGTCGGCACCGGGGAGCTGTTTTTT TRBV4-1 . 16 many TRBJ2-2
CASSAAPGQGDSPLHF TGTGCCAGCAGCGCCGCACCGGGACAGGGGGACTCACCCCTCCACTTT TRBV9 TRBD1 16 . TRBJ1-6
CATSRDPSNTIYF TGTGCCACCAGCAGAGATCCCTCGAACACCATATATTTT TRBV15 . 13 many TRBJ1-3
CASSLGRESDGELFF TGTGCCAGCAGCTTAGGACGGGAGTCTGACGGGGAGCTGTTTTTT TRBV13 . 15 many TRBJ2-2
CASSFSLAGVAGANVLTF TGTGCCAGCAGCTTTAGTCTAGCGGGAGTGGCTGGGGCCAACGTCCTGACTTTC TRBV7-2 TRBD2 18 . TRBJ2-6
CASSSRQGNTIYF TGTGCCAGCAGCTCACGACAGGGAAACACCATATATTTT TRBV7-9 . 13 . TRBJ1-3
CATSRLGQTEQYF TGTGCCACCAGCAGGCTAGGACAAACCGAGCAGTACTTC TRBV15 . 13 . TRBJ2-7
CASSESGTANTEAFF TGTGCCAGCAGTGAGTCAGGGACAGCGAACACTGAAGCTTTCTTT TRBV2 TRBD1 15 . TRBJ1-1
CASGNIGYTF TGTGCCAGCGGGAATATCGGCTACACCTTC TRBV14 . 10 few TRBJ1-2
CASTLAGGLGTEAFF TGTGCCAGCACCCTGGCGGGAGGGCTCGGGACTGAAGCTTTCTTT TRBV7-9 . 15 . TRBJ1-1
CASRKRGVEEKLFF TGTGCCAGCAGGAAGCGGGGAGTCGAGGAAAAACTGTTTTTT TRBV25-1 . 14 few TRBJ1-4
CATSDLGSQETQYF TGTGCCACCAGTGATCTAGGGTCCCAAGAGACCCAGTACTTC TRBV24-1 . 14 . TRBJ2-5
CASSLATGTYSNQPQHF TGTGCCAGCAGCTTAGCCACCGGAACTTATAGCAATCAGCCCCAGCATTTT TRBV7-9 . 17 many TRBJ1-5
CASSFGRAEAFF TGCGCCAGCAGCTTCGGGAGGGCTGAAGCTTTCTTT TRBV5-1 . 12 . TRBJ1-1
CASSFAAVLPEHF TGTGCCAGCAGCTTCGCAGCGGTCCTCCCCGAGCATTTT TRBV13 . 13 . TRBJ1-5
CASSFPYYEQYF TGTGCCAGCAGTTTTCCCTACTACGAGCAGTACTTC TRBV6-2/TRBV6-3 . 12 many TRBJ2-7
CASSVRFRPPETQYF TGTGCCAGCAGTGTGAGATTTCGCCCCCCAGAGACCCAGTACTTC TRBV2 . 15 many TRBJ2-5
CASSLQGNRNSPLHF TGCGCCAGCAGTTTACAGGGTAATAGGAATTCACCCCTCCACTTT TRBV5-1 . 15 many TRBJ1-6
CASSEGAGSEQYF TGTGCCAGCAGTGAAGGGGCAGGGTCCGAGCAGTACTTC TRBV6-1 . 13 many TRBJ2-7
CASSGVGQGARGYTF TGTGCCAGCAGCGGGGTGGGTCAGGGGGCGCGCGGCTACACCTTC TRBV5-6 TRBD1 15 . TRBJ1-2
CASSEGGIQETQYF TGTGCCAGTAGCGAGGGCGGAATACAAGAGACCCAGTACTTC TRBV19 . 14 many TRBJ2-5
CASSPGHGAETQYF TGTGCCAGCAGTCCGGGACACGGTGCGGAGACCCAGTACTTC TRBV7-6 . 14 many TRBJ2-5
CASSGGSIGSPLHF TGCGCCAGCAGTGGGGGGTCCATAGGATCACCCCTCCACTTT TRBV10-1 . 14 . TRBJ1-6
CASSERGGRVPQHF TGTGCCAGCAGCGAACGGGGGGGGAGGGTGCCCCAGCATTTT TRBV2 . 14 . TRBJ1-5
CSARRGGSGDEQFF TGCAGTGCTAGACGGGGTGGCAGCGGCGATGAGCAGTTCTTC TRBV20-1 . 14 . TRBJ2-1
CASSPVKLETQYF TGTGCCAGCTCACCTGTAAAACTAGAGACCCAGTACTTC TRBV2 . 13 . TRBJ2-5